Sequencing of this T cell receptor beta chain was carried out in a study of blood T cell repertoires in COVID-19 (dated by TCRdb to the early 2020s). For the wider study: Collaborator samples came from the United States, Italy and Spain and covered acute and convalescent phases of COVID-19. The material from the prospective study consisted of cDNA or gDNA derived from T cells, B-cell-depleted T cells, or PBMCs. The dataset comprised deeply sampled blood TCRbeta repertoires from subjects exposed to, actively infected with, or recovered from COVID-19. A freely available public database, intended as a resource for researchers studying the immune response to SARS-CoV-2, is where the repertoires were released. The samples were drawn from two sources: the first 160 participants of the ongoing ImmuneRACE study, and over 1,000 subjects contributed by 6 global collaborators. A de-identified subject ID, COVID-19 status, age in years and sex were almost always included in the sample metadata. Where HLA class I and class II types were available, the types were taken from metadata supplied by the sample provider, not from assay-based typing.

Beyond this particular receptor, the publication reports: Clinical and demographic metadata were provided uncurated, with the amount varying by source and participant.

Each collaborating institution followed its own protocols to collect whole blood in K2EDTA tubes. For TCRbeta analysis, collaborators shipped samples as frozen whole blood, isolated PBMCs, or DNA extracted from either of those sample types. TCRbeta CDR3 regions were amplified from genomic DNA using the immunoSEQ Assay, a bias-controlled multiplex PCR. The study's own analysis went as follows. The number of nucleated cells in each sample was estimated from the amplification of reference gene primers within the assay. Sequence reads were collapsed and filtered to measure the absolute abundance of every unique TCRbeta CDR3 rearrangement. Productive Simpson clonality was computed per sample as the square root of Simpson's diversity index over productive rearrangements. TCRdb took over this immuneACCESS table, retaining in-frame rearrangements with V and J assigned. Such tables are incomplete; in checked studies, under half of the missing clones stem from an unresolved V gene, and the remainder is unexplained. D and trimming were read from the DNA, whereas the V and J calls and clone size are those reported in that table. This sample gives approximately 210,000 clones in total; roughly four fifths of them show up just once. The ten largest clonotypes hold less than 15% of the sample.

Notes on this clone: Its antigen is currently not known. Base qualities are not at hand, and no much larger clone is one base apart.

From the cysteine through the phenylalanine, the CDR3 covers 13 amino acids. Only the CDR3 portion is preserved as DNA: 39 bases, with reading frame beginning at the first base. CDR1 SGHRS and CDR2 YFSETQ were looked up in the germline V gene. V is shortened by 1 base, J by 8 bases, and the region joining them spans 12 bases. The receptor was isolated from a woman aged 40 to 50 with acute or convalescent COVID-19. The chain joins TRBV5-1 to TRBJ1-2; no D gene is confidently identified. Sequencing input: peripheral blood. The nucleotide sequence reads as follows: TGCGCCAGCAGCTTGTCCCCTCTTGAGGGCTACACCTTC. Its protein reads: CASSLSPLEGYTF. With the rest looked up from the reference TRBV5-1 and TRBJ1-2 genes rather than sequenced, the full variable domain is KAGVTQTPRYLIKTRGQQVTLSCSPISGHRSVSWYQQTPGQGLQFLFEYFSETQRNKGNFPGRFSGRQFSNSRSEMNVSTLELGDSALYLCASSLSPLEGYTFGSGTRLTVV.